Reported below is one T cell receptor beta chain. The study recruited people aged roughly 18 to 100 years across 20 to 30 US areas. The data are from a study of blood T cell repertoires in COVID-19. About the study: Some COVID-19 samples were acute and others convalescent; all came from the United States, Italy and Spain. In each case, the material was cDNA or gDNA derived from T cells, B-cell-depleted T cells, or PBMCs.

In the source study's methods: How many nucleated cells were present was estimated from reference gene primer amplification. The protocol was immunoSEQ multiplex PCR, while the TCRdb copy is restricted to in-frame clones and leaves out a portion. V and J calls and clone size are given by that table; D and trimming were obtained from the DNA. Of fewer than 350,000 clones detected, around 90% appear once; the ten largest clones hold 1.5% to 2%. V shed 3 bases and J shed 0 bases, with 11 bases lying between them. This CDR3 region has 15 residues. CDR1 and CDR2 (germline): MNHEY, SMNVEV (reference sequence).

The receptor's source is a woman under 30 with acute COVID-19. Sequencing input: PBMCs or T cells enriched from blood (not recorded which). The rearrangement uses TRBV27 and TRBJ1-1, with TRBD1 as a possible D gene (6 bases). This chain's CDR3 is CASSLRGSVNTEAFF. The CDR3 DNA follows: TGTGCCAGCAGTTTGAGGGGGTCGGTGAACACTGAAGCTTTCTTT.